Listed here is a single T cell receptor (beta chain). What it binds is unknown. Here immunoSEQ multiplex PCR was the method, and the copy in TCRdb shows in-frame clones only, minus some. The repertoire holds approximately 2.5 million clones, with 93% as singletons. The germline gives CDR1 MDHEN, CDR2 SYDVKM. Trimming removed 8 bases at V and 9 bases at J, with 20 bases between. This CDR3 has 14 residues. This record comes from a study of shared clonotypes between healthy human individuals. Study conclusions and caveats: Of the naive CD4 clonotypes, around 5% were shared across a handful of donors.

This rearrangement joins TRBV28 to TRBJ2-1; possibly TRBD2 for D (6 bases). The sample consisted of naive CD4+ T cells from PBMCs. Subset noted: CD45RA+ positively selected. This sequence originates from a man aged 18 to 30 in good health. Some clones in this sample may be carry-over from other donors' samples. This CDR3 is CASFATSKAGEQFF. DNA of the CDR3: TGTGCCAGCTTCGCGACTAGTAAGGCCGGTGAGCAGTTCTTC. The whole variable domain, filled in from reference TRBV28 and TRBJ2-1, reads DVKVTQSSRYLVKRTGEKVFLECVQDMDHENMFWYRQDPGLGLRLIYFSYDVKMKEKGDIPEGYSVSREKKERFSLILESASTNQTSMYLCASFATSKAGEQFFGPGTRLTVL.